This TCR beta chain was sequenced in a study of Graves' ophthalmopathy and Graves' hyperthyroidism. Study-level findings and limits: Sensitivity reached approximately 88% and specificity about 80% for a 13-signature model separating ophthalmopathy from stable hyperthyroidism. Thyroid clonotypes that were expanded above 0.001 frequency mostly also appeared in blood.

The table lists this clonotype with many counts. Its specificity is unknown. Per germline, CDR1 KGHSH and CDR2 LQKENI. CDR3 length equals 15 residues. V lost 2 bases and J lost 4; bases outside the gene matches: 6. In this cohort, patients with other autoimmune diseases, uncontrolled infections, pregnancy or lactation were excluded. Clinicians made diagnoses from clinical symptoms, serum thyroxine, TRAb, thyroid ultrasound and orbital computed tomography. RNA transcripts provided the template for amplifying TCR beta CDR3 regions. HTBI primers were used in a first-round RT-PCR, which preceded a second-round multiplex PCR. TCRdb reprocessed the multiplex PCR reads with MiXCR, giving one entry per CDR3 protein. The sample shows 300,000 to 400,000 distinct CDR3 sequences, about a sixth of them seen only once.

Input material: peripheral blood. The sequence was collected from an adult man with Graves' ophthalmopathy. This chain uses TRBV18 with TRBJ2-7; 9 nucleotides agree with TRBD2. CDR3 sequence reads: CASSPTSGRFYEQYF. The CDR3 DNA reads as TGTGCCAGCTCACCAACAAGCGGGAGGTTTTACGAGCAGTACTTC.